A single sample is the source of the 28 T cell receptor beta chains below, sequenced in a study of blood T cells in healthy people across ages. For the second PCR, which ran for about 6 to 11 cycles, a sample-barcoded 5' primer and a J-beta primer mix were used. TCRdb independently ran MiXCR on the 5' RACE reads; one entry per CDR3 protein. The sample holds roughly 1,700,000 distinct CDR3 sequences, over 25% seen once. The sequenced sample consisted of blood. These receptor sequences come from a woman in her 30s in good health.

The rearrangement links TRBV29-1 to TRBJ2-4, with D uncertain. V was shortened by 1 base and J by 13 bases, with 20 bases between the two germline ends. The germline CDR1 and CDR2 sequences are SQVTM and ANQGSEA. The CDR3 spans 14 residues. CDR3 amino acids: CSVEGPWRLNEQYF. DNA for the CDR3: TGCAGCGTTGAAGGGCCATGGCGGTTGAATGAGCAGTACTTC.

Details on this clonotype: A much more abundant neighbour one base away suggests this may be a read error. The rearrangement uses TRBV6-5 and TRBJ2-1; D might be TRBD1 (6 bases). The CDR3 runs 15 residues. CDR1 is MNHEY, CDR2 SVGAGI, per germline. Trimming shortened V by 4 bases and J by 10 bases, and 20 bases separated the two germline ends. This chain's CDR3 is CASSSIDRPPYEQFF. The CDR3 DNA is TGTGCCAGCAGTTCAATAGACAGGCCACCCTACGAGCAGTTCTTC.

This clonotype showed up many times. This chain connects TRBV6-5 to TRBJ1-1; D not resolved. The CDR3 is made up of 13 amino acids. V was clipped by 3 bases and J by 1 base, with 6 bases between them. CDR1 MNHEY and CDR2 SVGAGI come from the germline V gene. CDR3 residues: CASSYRGNTEAFF. CDR3 DNA: TGTGCCAGCAGTTATCGGGGGAACACTGAAGCTTTCTTT.

The chain joins TRBV7-3 to TRBJ2-6; D unresolved. The CDR3 is 17 amino acids. Germline loops: CDR1 SGHTA, CDR2 FQGTGA. V lost 2 bases, J lost 0 bases, and 11 bases lay in between. The CDR3 here is CASSLGRSASGANVLTF. CDR3 coding DNA: TGTGCCAGCAGCTTAGGGCGGAGCGCCTCTGGGGCCAACGTCCTGACTTTC.

This clonotype has a handful of counts. The chain carries TRBV12-3 or TRBV12-4 and TRBJ2-3, with 7 bases fitting TRBD2. The junction had 5 bases not matched to a gene; V was cut back by 7 bases and J by 1 base. The length of the CDR3 is 14 residues. CDR3 bases: TGTGCCAGCACCGGGGACTACCGCACAGATACGCAGTATTTT. Translation: CASTGDYRTDTQYF.

The rearrangement joins TRBV11-2 to TRBJ2-4; D could derive from TRBD1 or TRBD2 (6 bases each). CDR3 length: 13 residues. Trimming removed 7 bases from V and 9 bases from J, with 16 bases in between. The germline gives CDR1 SGHAT, CDR2 FQNNGV. The CDR3: CASTHRGGGIQYF. The DNA of the CDR3 is TGTGCCAGCACCCATCGAGGGGGAGGCATTCAGTACTTC.

This clonotype was observed many times. The V call is TRBV5-1, the J call TRBJ2-1; 7 bases line up with TRBD2. The CDR3 loop spans 15 amino acids. V was pared by 5 bases and J by 0 bases, with 5 bases of the junction left unmatched. Germline CDR1 and CDR2: SGHRS and YFSETQ. The CDR3: CASRIGGSSYNEQFF. Here the CDR3 DNA reads TGCGCCAGCAGGATCGGCGGGAGCTCCTACAATGAGCAGTTCTTC.

A few counts support this clonotype. The rearrangement joins TRBV29-1 to TRBJ2-2; the D is unclear. V was trimmed by 4 bases and J by 6 bases, leaving 6 bases between them. Germline CDR1 is SQVTM and CDR2 is ANQGSEA. CDR3 size: 11 residues. Here the CDR3 reads CSVVMAGELFF. CDR3 sequence (DNA): TGCAGCGTTGTTATGGCCGGGGAGCTGTTTTTT.

This clonotype was seen only a few times. The chain links TRBV5-1 to TRBJ1-1, with 7 bases aligning to TRBD1. CDR1 and CDR2 (germline): SGHRS, YFSETQ. CDR3 length: 14 amino acids. Losses at the gene ends were 0 bases for V and 5 bases for J; bases not matched to a gene: 4. CDR3 nucleotides: TGCGCCAGCAGCTTGGAACAGGGGAGGACTGAAGCTTTCTTT. Amino acid sequence: CASSLEQGRTEAFF.

This chain joins TRBV12-5 and TRBJ2-5; no reliable D call. The V and J ends lost 8 bases and 4 bases respectively, with 14 bases between them. The CDR3 contains 13 residues. CDR1 LGHNT and CDR2 FRNRAP come from the germline V gene. The CDR3 region is CASSVTTVETQYF. Here the CDR3 DNA reads TGTGCTAGTTCGGTGACCACAGTAGAGACCCAGTACTTC.

Worth noting for this clonotype: Compared with germline, one end of the junction differs, possibly owing to a read error. DNA for the CDR3: TGTGCCAGCAGCGCCCAAGGGGGGCTGGACACCGAAGCTTTCTTT. It yields the protein CASSAQGGLDTEAFF. This chain connects TRBV7-8 to TRBJ1-1; TRBD1 is a possible D gene (6 bases). Germline CDR1 SGHVS, CDR2 FQNEAQ. The CDR3 is 15 amino acids.

This chain uses TRBV18 with TRBJ2-7, with TRBD2 matching over 7 bases. Trimming removed 2 bases from V and 2 bases from J; junction bases left unmatched: 6. This CDR3 comprises 15 residues. Germline assignment: CDR1 KGHSH and CDR2 LQKENI. The CDR3 loop reads CASSPASGVTYEQYF. DNA of the CDR3: TGTGCCAGCTCACCAGCCAGCGGGGTCACCTACGAGCAGTACTTC.

This clonotype has at least ten counts. This chain links TRBV29-1 with TRBJ2-1; D possibly corresponds to TRBD2 (6 bases). From germline, CDR1 is SQVTM and CDR2 ANQGSEA. The CDR3 has 14 residues. The V end was cut by 3 bases, the J end by 4 bases, with 13 bases between. The CDR3 DNA is TGCAGCGTTGATTCCGGGACTCTATACAATGAGCAGTTCTTC. It yields the protein CSVDSGTLYNEQFF.

This chain links TRBV7-9 with TRBJ1-2, with 7 nucleotides matching TRBD1. This CDR3 is 15 amino acids long. V shed 5 bases and J 4 bases; nucleotides not matched to a gene: 10. Germline values: CDR1 SEHNR, CDR2 FQNEAQ (reference sequence). CDR3 in amino acids: CASSLGQEKGYGYTF. The CDR3 region has the DNA TGTGCCAGCAGCCTCGGACAGGAGAAGGGCTATGGCTACACCTTC.

This clonotype was seen repeatedly, ten times or more. The chain recombines TRBV6-6 with TRBJ1-2, with D possibly being TRBD1 (6 bases). CDR3 size: 14 residues. Germline V CDR1 and CDR2: MNHNY, SVGAGI (reference sequence). V was shortened by 6 bases and J by 6 bases, with 17 bases between the two germline ends. CDR3 in amino acids: CASSKLGGKDGYTF. Here the CDR3 DNA reads TGTGCCAGCAGCAAGTTGGGGGGCAAGGATGGCTACACCTTC.

For this clonotype: Germline and junction disagree at one end, which may indicate a read error. J is TRBJ1-5 and V is TRBV3-1; D not resolved. Looked up from germline, CDR1 is LGHDT and CDR2 is YNNKEL (reference sequence). The CDR3 length is 14 residues. CDR3 in amino acids: CASSPVAGNRPQHF. CDR3 sequence (DNA): TGTGCCAGCAGCCCCGTGGCAGGCAATCGGCCCCAGCATTTT.

This chain connects TRBV5-1 to TRBJ1-5; a possible D gene is TRBD1 (5 bases). This CDR3 is 14 amino acids long. Trimming took 4 bases from V and 9 from J, leaving 17 bases between them. The germline V gene encodes CDR1 SGHRS and CDR2 YFSETQ. CDR3 in amino acids: CASSAASGGRPQHF. The CDR3 DNA follows: TGCGCCAGCAGCGCGGCCTCCGGGGGTCGGCCCCAGCATTTT.

A few counts support this clonotype. V is TRBV12-3 or TRBV12-4 and J is TRBJ2-7; TRBD1 agrees at 8 bases. TRBJ2-5 matches the DNA end more closely, so the J call is doubtful. The CDR3 runs 14 residues. CDR3 DNA sequence: TGTGCCAGCAGTATCCAGGGGGCCAAAGAGACCCAGTACTTC. Protein product: CASSIQGAKETQYF.

The sample holds a few counts of this clonotype. This rearrangement joins TRBV7-9 to TRBJ2-3; D might be TRBD2 (5 bases). The V end was cut by 1 base, the J end by 1 base, with 15 bases between. CDR1 is SEHNR and CDR2 is FQNEAQ in the germline V gene (reference sequence). This CDR3 is 17 amino acids long. CDR3 DNA sequence: TGTGCCAGCAGCTTAGGAGGCGCGGGCGAGCGCACAGATACGCAGTATTTT. Translation gives CASSLGGAGERTDTQYF. The full variable domain, completed using reference TRBV7-9 and TRBJ2-3, is DTGVSQNPRHKITKRGQNVTFRCDPISEHNRLYWYRQTLGQGPEFLTYFQNEAQLEKSRLLSDRFSAERPKGSFSTLEIQRTEQGDSAMYLCASSLGGAGERTDTQYFGPGTRLTVL.

The sample holds many counts of this clonotype. The chain links TRBV28 to TRBJ2-3; D possibly corresponds to TRBD1 (6 bases). The germline V gene encodes CDR1 MDHEN and CDR2 SYDVKM. Trimming took off 3 bases at V and 0 bases at J, with 10 bases between the two ends. The CDR3 is 15 amino acids. The CDR3 here is CASSLVTGSTDTQYF. CDR3 bases: TGTGCCAGCAGTTTGGTGACAGGTAGCACAGATACGCAGTATTTT. Using reference TRBV28 and TRBJ2-3 for the parts outside the CDR3, the full variable domain is DVKVTQSSRYLVKRTGEKVFLECVQDMDHENMFWYRQDPGLGLRLIYFSYDVKMKEKGDIPEGYSVSREKKERFSLILESASTNQTSMYLCASSLVTGSTDTQYFGPGTRLTVL.

This clonotype was counted a few times. This chain links TRBV20-1 with TRBJ2-3; the match to TRBD2 covers 7 bases. The CDR3 is made up of 16 amino acids. Germline V gives CDR1 DFQATT, CDR2 SNEGSKA (reference sequence). Losses at the gene ends were 1 base for V and 2 bases for J; bases not matched to a gene: 9. Here the CDR3 reads CSARAKTSIVTDTQYF. The CDR3 DNA follows: TGCAGTGCTAGAGCCAAGACTAGCATAGTCACAGATACGCAGTATTTT.

This clonotype has a count of ten or more. The V call is TRBV12-3 or TRBV12-4, the J call TRBJ2-7; D gene ambiguous. This CDR3 contains 13 residues. Trimming took 4 bases from V and 4 from J, leaving 11 bases between them. The chain's CDR3 is CASSSLASYEQYF. The DNA for the CDR3 is TGTGCCAGCAGTTCTTTGGCGAGTTACGAGCAGTACTTC.

This clonotype was found a few times. The chain links TRBV9 to TRBJ2-1, with 8 bases fitting TRBD2. J gave up 0 bases and V 0 bases, and 5 bases lay outside the gene matches. Germline V gene data show CDR1 as SGDLS and CDR2 as YYNGEE. This CDR3 is 17 amino acids long. The CDR3 nucleotides read TGTGCCAGCAGCGTAGCACTAGCGGCTAGCTCCTACAATGAGCAGTTCTTC. Its protein is CASSVALAASSYNEQFF. The whole variable domain, filled in from reference TRBV9 and TRBJ2-1, reads DSGVTQTPKHLITATGQRVTLRCSPRSGDLSVYWYQQSLDQGLQFLIQYYNGEERAKGNILERFSAQQFPDLHSELNLSSLELGDSALYFCASSVALAASSYNEQFFGPGTRLTVL.

With regard to this clonotype: Sequence at one end of the junction differs from germline and may be a read error. The genes are TRBV6-1 and TRBJ1-4; D remains ambiguous. The CDR3 spans 14 residues. Germline values: CDR1 MNHNS, CDR2 SASEGT. The CDR3, as DNA: TGTGCCAGCAGTCAAAGTGCAACTAGTGAAAAACTGTTTTTT. Its protein is CASSQSATSEKLFF.

The sample holds many counts of this clonotype. The gene calls are TRBV6-5 and TRBJ2-1; TRBD2 matches 8 bases. Germline V gene data show CDR1 as MNHEY and CDR2 as SVGAGI. After removal of 7 bases from V and 5 bases from J, the junction contained 4 bases not matched to a gene. The CDR3 covers 13 residues. CDR3 region: CASKGTRNNEQFF. The CDR3 DNA reads as TGTGCCAGCAAGGGGACTAGAAACAATGAGCAGTTCTTC.

This chain connects TRBV5-1 to TRBJ1-1; 7 positions match TRBD1. This CDR3 has 17 residues. Unmatched junction bases numbered 12, after V lost 0 bases and J lost 4 bases. The V gene's germline CDR1 is SGHRS and CDR2 YFSETQ. The CDR3 reads CASSLEPTGVGGTEAFF. The CDR3 DNA follows: TGCGCCAGCAGCTTGGAACCTACAGGGGTCGGGGGCACTGAAGCTTTCTTT. Based on the CDR3 plus reference TRBV5-1 and TRBJ1-1, the full variable domain is KAGVTQTPRYLIKTRGQQVTLSCSPISGHRSVSWYQQTPGQGLQFLFEYFSETQRNKGNFPGRFSGRQFSNSRSEMNVSTLELGDSALYLCASSLEPTGVGGTEAFFGQGTRLTVV.

The J gene is TRBJ2-4, the V gene TRBV10-1, with a possible D match to TRBD1 (5 bases). The last part of the DNA fits TRBJ2-7 better; the J call may be wrong. CDR3 length: 12 amino acids. The germline V gene encodes CDR1 WNHNN and CDR2 SYGVQD (reference sequence). CDR3 sequence (DNA): TGCGCCAGCAGTGAGTCCGACAGCGAGCAGTACTTC. Its translation: CASSESDSEQYF.

This clonotype was seen a few times. J is TRBJ2-3 and V is TRBV15; D is ambiguous. CDR1 LNHNV and CDR2 YYDKDF come from the germline V gene (reference sequence). Between the trimmed V and J ends, which lost 3 bases and 2 bases, there was a span of 15 bases. CDR3 length equals 16 residues. CDR3 sequence reads: CATSRRRIGDTDTQYF. Written as DNA, the CDR3 is TGTGCCACCAGCAGGCGACGCATTGGGGACACAGATACGCAGTATTTT.